Listed below are T cell receptor beta chains from one sample, sequenced in a study of blood T cells in healthy people across ages. TCRdb fed the 5' RACE reads into MiXCR, producing one record per CDR3 protein. The sample holds 1.8 million or so distinct CDR3 sequences, more than 35% seen once. Sequencing was done on a sample of blood. These receptors were obtained from a human donor in good health. The conserved cysteine and the conserved F or W are not part of the CDR3 here. The order of the fields is CDR3 protein, V gene.

cdr3_aa: ASSLVAGGVPEAF
v_call: TRBV7-3

cdr3_aa: SVLSTSGSTDTQY
v_call: TRBV29-1

cdr3_aa: SARPGLAGVSYEQY
v_call: TRBV20-1

cdr3_aa: ASSDQGRDYEQY
v_call: TRBV2

cdr3_aa: SAPPWDDQTYEQY
v_call: TRBV20-1

cdr3_aa: ASSPTDRVGFTDTQY
v_call: TRBV7-2

cdr3_aa: ASSEDRNIYNEQF
v_call: TRBV12-3/TRBV12-4

cdr3_aa: AITSAGGTTDTQY
v_call: TRBV10-3

cdr3_aa: ASSFFYRAGEETQY
v_call: TRBV11-2

cdr3_aa: ASSYMAGVSYEQY
v_call: TRBV6-5

cdr3_aa: ASTTFSATSTDTQY
v_call: TRBV6-6

cdr3_aa: ASSWGGPVIRKTQY
v_call: TRBV11-2

cdr3_aa: ASSQDIGGHPGGTQY
v_call: TRBV4-1

cdr3_aa: SVVGGEFAFYEQY
v_call: TRBV29-1

cdr3_aa: ASSTVASNQPQH
v_call: TRBV28

cdr3_aa: ASSLPSTGYT
v_call: TRBV7-9

cdr3_aa: ASKWKNTEAF
v_call: TRBV6-2/TRBV6-3

cdr3_aa: ASSLYVIGGISRANVLT
v_call: TRBV28

cdr3_aa: ASIRTSSYDEQF
v_call: TRBV27

cdr3_aa: ASSFGNFFPDNEQF
v_call: TRBV7-6

cdr3_aa: ASRPRGGQGTYSNQPQH
v_call: TRBV6-1

cdr3_aa: ASSIRGNYGYT
v_call: TRBV12-3/TRBV12-4

cdr3_aa: ASSRDRVENTEAF
v_call: TRBV5-1

cdr3_aa: ASSFVTEAQGHDASDTQY
v_call: TRBV12-3/TRBV12-4

cdr3_aa: SATGTNNEKLF
v_call: TRBV29-1

cdr3_aa: ASSRPSGTPTDTQY
v_call: TRBV12-3/TRBV12-4

cdr3_aa: ASSWGQGARGYT
v_call: TRBV12-3/TRBV12-4

cdr3_aa: ASSSLGQGADGYT
v_call: TRBV7-2

cdr3_aa: ASSFSATPYNEQY
v_call: TRBV5-1

cdr3_aa: AIRAPNYGYT
v_call: TRBV5-4

cdr3_aa: ASSLVTSGGQRADTQY
v_call: TRBV5-1

cdr3_aa: ASSLERPGPSSQHTQY
v_call: TRBV4-1

cdr3_aa: ASSFIQANTEAF
v_call: TRBV28

cdr3_aa: ASSPSPWQGGGELF
v_call: TRBV4-1

cdr3_aa: ASSRRGRVYGYT
v_call: TRBV12-3/TRBV12-4

cdr3_aa: AGSLGTPRETQY
v_call: TRBV5-1

cdr3_aa: SARGQTGGFRYEQY
v_call: TRBV20-1

cdr3_aa: ASSLSSVYGYT
v_call: TRBV7-2

cdr3_aa: SARNRDLSGANVLT
v_call: TRBV20-1

cdr3_aa: ASSPSGGISTDTQY
v_call: TRBV6-6

cdr3_aa: SVEGPEADTRY
v_call: TRBV29-1

cdr3_aa: ASSLRGTAVDEQY
v_call: TRBV7-3

cdr3_aa: ASSLAIGQGTYEQY
v_call: TRBV7-2

cdr3_aa: ASTAGGRRDEQF
v_call: TRBV27

cdr3_aa: SARDLAGGPLYTQY
v_call: TRBV20-1

cdr3_aa: ASSPRMTMGDHPYEQY
v_call: TRBV28

cdr3_aa: AISVLPGPPRGYGYT
v_call: TRBV10-3

cdr3_aa: SASQGGRRNQPQH
v_call: TRBV20-1

cdr3_aa: ASSPRTSGGARTGELF
v_call: TRBV7-2

cdr3_aa: ASSMDRDSSYEQY
v_call: TRBV7-2

cdr3_aa: SVKLHTAYGYT
v_call: TRBV29-1

cdr3_aa: ASSLDGQTYGYT
v_call: TRBV7-2

cdr3_aa: ASSPDTVLPEAF
v_call: TRBV7-9

cdr3_aa: ASSPLPDSQLGGYT
v_call: TRBV18

cdr3_aa: AGSQDLSSGNTIY
v_call: TRBV3-1

cdr3_aa: ASCVGTNTGELF
v_call: TRBV7-8

cdr3_aa: ASSSGQLTGYT
v_call: TRBV11-1

cdr3_aa: ASSQFLGTGISEQY
v_call: TRBV4-1

cdr3_aa: AGSQDAQGVYNEQF
v_call: TRBV14

cdr3_aa: ASSQAGGTNEQY
v_call: TRBV4-3